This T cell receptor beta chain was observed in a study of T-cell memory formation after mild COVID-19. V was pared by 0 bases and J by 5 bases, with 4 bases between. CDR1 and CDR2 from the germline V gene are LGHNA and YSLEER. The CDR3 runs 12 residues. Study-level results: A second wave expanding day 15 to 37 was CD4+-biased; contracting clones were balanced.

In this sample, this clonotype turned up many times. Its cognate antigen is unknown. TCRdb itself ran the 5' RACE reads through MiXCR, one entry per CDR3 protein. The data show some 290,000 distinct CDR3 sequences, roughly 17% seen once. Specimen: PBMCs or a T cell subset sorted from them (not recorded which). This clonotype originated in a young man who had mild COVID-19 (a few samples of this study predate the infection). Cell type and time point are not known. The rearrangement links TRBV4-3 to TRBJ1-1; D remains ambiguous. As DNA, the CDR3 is TGCGCCAGCAGCCAAGATGAAACTGAAGCTTTCTTT. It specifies CASSQDETEAFF.